A selection of T cell receptor beta chains follows, all from one sample in a study of blood T cell repertoires in COVID-19. Assay used: immunoSEQ multiplex PCR; TCRdb lists only in-frame clones, some missing. The sample records roughly 100,000 clones, approximately 88% being singletons. Sequencing was carried out using peripheral blood. The receptors come from a human donor in a cohort sampled during active COVID-19. CDR3s include the opening cysteine and the closing phenylalanine or tryptophan. A D gene is named only where the DNA matches it firmly. Expanded clones get a size class; other rows say once, few or many, or leave the size out.

D	V	J	size	DNA	CDR3
-	TRBV10-3	TRBJ2-2	-	TGTGCCATCAAAGGGGAACCCCAGGGGCGGAACACCGGGGAGCTGTTTTTT	CAIKGEPQGRNTGELFF
TRBD2	TRBV7-2	TRBJ2-1	-	TGTGCCAGCAGAATAGCGGGGGTTTCACACAATGAGCAGTTCTTC	CASRIAGVSHNEQFF
-	TRBV5-4	TRBJ1-1	few	TGTGCCAGCAGCACCAGGAACACGAACACTGAAGCTTTCTTT	CASSTRNTNTEAFF
TRBD1	TRBV15	TRBJ1-4	-	TGTGCCACCACAGGGGACAGAGAGGAAAAACTGTTTTTT	CATTGDREEKLFF
TRBD1	TRBV29-1	TRBJ1-5	-	TGCAGCGTTCGACAGGGGGATCAGCCCCAGCATTTT	CSVRQGDQPQHF
TRBD1	TRBV5-6	TRBJ1-6	-	TGTGCCAGCAGCTTCGCAATCGGGACAGGGGGACGGGGCTCACCCCTCCACTTT	CASSFAIGTGGRGSPLHF
TRBD1	TRBV10-3	TRBJ1-4	-	TGTGCCGCGGGACAGACTAATGAAAAACTGTTTTTT	CAAGQTNEKLFF
TRBD2	TRBV2	TRBJ2-1	-	TGTGCCAGCAGTGATGCCAGTAGCGGGGGGGGCTCCTACAATGAGCAGTTCTTC	CASSDASSGGGSYNEQFF
TRBD2	TRBV9	TRBJ2-7	-	TGTGCCAGCAGCGTAGACCGTAGCGGGGTGGGAGAGCAGTACTTC	CASSVDRSGVGEQYF
-	TRBV5-1	TRBJ1-5	once	TGCGCCAGCAGCTGGGGACATGGAAATCAGCCCCAGCATTTT	CASSWGHGNQPQHF
TRBD1	TRBV12-3/TRBV12-4	TRBJ1-6	-	TGTGCCAGCAGGACAGGGAAGAATTCACCCCTCCACTTT	CASRTGKNSPLHF
-	TRBV20-1	TRBJ1-1	-	TGCAGTGTTTCGGCCCAGGGAGCTTTCTTT	CSVSAQGAFF
TRBD2	TRBV6-5	TRBJ2-7	-	TGTGCCACCTCGACGGGGGGTACCTACGAGCAGTACTTC	CATSTGGTYEQYF
TRBD1	TRBV10-1	TRBJ1-1	few	TGCGCCAGCACTATAGACAGGGGACTCACGGTGGCTGAAGCTTTCTTT	CASTIDRGLTVAEAFF
TRBD2	TRBV7-2	TRBJ2-5	-	TGTGCCAGCAGCCCCTTTACCGGGACTAGCGGGGGGTCGAGGGGGACCCAGTACTTC	CASSPFTGTSGGSRGTQYF
-	TRBV9	TRBJ1-6	once	TGTGCCAGCAGCGCCCTCGACATGGCCAATTCACCCCTCCACTTT	CASSALDMANSPLHF
-	TRBV12-2	TRBJ2-7	-	TGTGCAAGTCGCTCCATAATGTTCGACAGGGGGCTTGGCTACGAGCAGTACTTC	CASRSIMFDRGLGYEQYF
TRBD1	TRBV19	TRBJ2-2	-	TGTGCCAGTACCGACAGGGTGGGCGCCGGGGAGCTGTTTTTT	CASTDRVGAGELFF
TRBD2	TRBV7-3	TRBJ2-1	few	TGTGCCAGCAGCACAAGCGGGAGTAGTACTGAGCAGTTCTTC	CASSTSGSSTEQFF
-	TRBV10-3	TRBJ1-5	-	TGTGCCATCAGTGAGGAACTGAGTAGCAATCAGCCCCAGCATTTT	CAISEELSSNQPQHF
-	TRBV24-1	TRBJ2-1	few	TGTGCCACCAGTGGGTTCCCTAACTACAATGAGCAGTTCTTC	CATSGFPNYNEQFF
-	TRBV6-1	TRBJ2-4	-	TGTGCCAGCAGTGATTGGGCAAACGGACAGCCAGCCAAAAACATTCAGTACTTC	CASSDWANGQPAKNIQYF
TRBD1	TRBV5-6	TRBJ2-7	-	TGTGCCAGCAGCTCCCTAAACAGGGGAACTCCCTACGAGCAGTACTTC	CASSSLNRGTPYEQYF
-	TRBV5-1	TRBJ2-5	-	TGCGCCAGCAGCGTGGGACTTTTACAAGAGACCCAGTACTTC	CASSVGLLQETQYF
-	TRBV5-5	TRBJ1-4	few	TGTGCCAGCAGCAGTAGGGGCTCTGATAATGAAAAACTGTTTTTT	CASSSRGSDNEKLFF
-	TRBV7-2	TRBJ1-1	-	TGTGCCAGCAGCTCGGGTGGGAACACTGAAGCTTTCTTT	CASSSGGNTEAFF
-	TRBV6-5	TRBJ1-5	-	TGTGCCAGCAGTCTCCGGGGTCCCCAGCATTTT	CASSLRGPQHF
TRBD1	TRBV7-2	TRBJ1-5	-	TGTGCCTCCGGGACAGGGTGGTGGCAGCCCCAGCATTTT	CASGTGWWQPQHF
-	TRBV5-1	TRBJ2-3	once	TGCGCCAGCAGCTTCAGTCCCGACAGGTTCGGCGCAGATACGCAGTATTTT	CASSFSPDRFGADTQYF
-	TRBV2	TRBJ2-7	-	TGTGCCAGCAGGACAGTCTACGAGCAGTACTTC	CASRTVYEQYF
TRBD1	TRBV29-1	TRBJ2-5	-	TGCAGCGTTGACGACAGGGGGCGAGAGACCCAGTACTTC	CSVDDRGRETQYF
-	TRBV4-3	TRBJ1-5	-	TGCGCCAGCAGCCAAGATGGGGGGGGAGGTCAGCCCCAGCATTTT	CASSQDGGGGQPQHF
TRBD1	TRBV19	TRBJ2-2	once	TGTGCCAGTAGTACTGGACAGGGTTACACCGGGGAGCTGTTTTTT	CASSTGQGYTGELFF
TRBD1	TRBV10-3	TRBJ1-2	-	TGTGCCATCAGTGCTCAACAGGGGGCTCCCTATGGCTACACCTTC	CAISAQQGAPYGYTF
-	TRBV15	TRBJ2-3	-	TGTGCCACCAGCAGAAGAACTACAGGGTTAATCCCAGATACGCAGTATTTT	CATSRRTTGLIPDTQYF
-	TRBV21-1	TRBJ1-1	-	TGTGCCAGCAGCAAAGTGGCTTGTATGAACACTGAAGCTTTCTTT	CASSKVACMNTEAFF
TRBD1	TRBV29-1	TRBJ1-1	-	TGCAGCGTCCAACAGGGGGCGAAGACTGAAGCTTTCTTT	CSVQQGAKTEAFF
TRBD1	TRBV13	TRBJ1-6	-	TGTGCCAGCAGTATAGGACAGGGTGAAAATTCACCCCTCCACTTT	CASSIGQGENSPLHF
-	TRBV9	TRBJ2-7	once	TGTGCCAGCAGCCCTAGCGGGACAGGTCCCGAGCAGTACTTC	CASSPSGTGPEQYF
TRBD1	TRBV7-9	TRBJ1-4	-	TGTGCCAGCAGCGCTCTCAGGGGGCAGGGTGAAAAACTGTTTTTT	CASSALRGQGEKLFF
-	TRBV15	TRBJ1-5	-	TGTGCCACCAGCACTAGATTAGGCAATCAGCCCCAGCATTTT	CATSTRLGNQPQHF